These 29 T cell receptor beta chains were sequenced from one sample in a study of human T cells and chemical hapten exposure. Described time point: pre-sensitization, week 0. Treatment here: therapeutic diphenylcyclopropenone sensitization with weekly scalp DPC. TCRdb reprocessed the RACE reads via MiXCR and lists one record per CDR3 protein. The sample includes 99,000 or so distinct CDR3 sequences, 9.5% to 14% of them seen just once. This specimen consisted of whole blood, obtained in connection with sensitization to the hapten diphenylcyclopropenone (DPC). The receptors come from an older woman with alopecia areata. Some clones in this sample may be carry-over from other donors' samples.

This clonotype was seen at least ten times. The CDR3 bases are TGTGCCAGCAGCGTCACCCCCGGGACAGGGGGTCAAGAGACCCAGTACTTC. It specifies CASSVTPGTGGQETQYF. This sequence joins TRBV9 and TRBJ2-5, with 11 bases lining up with TRBD1. Germline values: CDR1 SGDLS, CDR2 YYNGEE. The CDR3 contains 17 residues. V lost 2 bases and J lost 2; bases outside the gene matches: 8.

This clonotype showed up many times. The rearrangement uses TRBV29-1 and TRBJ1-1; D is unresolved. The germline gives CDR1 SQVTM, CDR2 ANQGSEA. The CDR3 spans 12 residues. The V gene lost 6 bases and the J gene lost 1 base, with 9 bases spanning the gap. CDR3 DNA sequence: TGCAGCGTCCAGAAGGCGAACACTGAAGCTTTCTTT. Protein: CSVQKANTEAFF.

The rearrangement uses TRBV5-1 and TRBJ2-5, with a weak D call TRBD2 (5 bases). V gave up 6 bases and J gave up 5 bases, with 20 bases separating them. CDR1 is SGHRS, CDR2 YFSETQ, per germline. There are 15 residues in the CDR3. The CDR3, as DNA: TGCGCCAGCAAAGAGGGCGCCAGTGGCAGGGAGACCCAGTACTTC. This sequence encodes CASKEGASGRETQYF.

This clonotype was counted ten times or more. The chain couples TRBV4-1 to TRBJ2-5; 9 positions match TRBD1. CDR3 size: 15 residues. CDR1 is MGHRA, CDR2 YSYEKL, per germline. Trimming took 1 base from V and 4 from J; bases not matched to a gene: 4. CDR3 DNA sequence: TGCGCCAGCAGCCAAGTTGACAGGGGGGTAGAGACCCAGTACTTC. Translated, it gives CASSQVDRGVETQYF.

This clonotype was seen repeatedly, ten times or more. The DNA of the CDR3 is TGTGCCAGCAGCCCTCACTGGTGGGGTCGGGGCACCGGGGAGCTGTTTTTT. Translated, it gives CASSPHWWGRGTGELFF. This chain joins TRBV9 and TRBJ2-2, with D possibly being TRBD2 (5 bases). CDR1 and CDR2 from the germline V gene are SGDLS and YYNGEE. Trimming removed 4 bases from V and 4 bases from J, with 20 bases in between. This CDR3 contains 17 residues. The full variable domain, with the rest looked up from reference TRBV9 and TRBJ2-2, is DSGVTQTPKHLITATGQRVTLRCSPRSGDLSVYWYQQSLDQGLQFLIQYYNGEERAKGNILERFSAQQFPDLHSELNLSSLELGDSALYFCASSPHWWGRGTGELFFGEGSRLTVL.

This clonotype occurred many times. The CDR3 DNA reads TGCAGCGCCCAAGGGGGACAGGGCCTGAACACTGAAGCTTTCTTT. Protein: CSAQGGQGLNTEAFF. The chain couples TRBV29-1 to TRBJ1-1; TRBD1 matches 9 bases. The CDR3 has 15 amino acids. V trimming: 7 bases; J trimming: 0 bases; junction bases outside the gene matches: 9. Germline values: CDR1 SQVTM, CDR2 ANQGSEA.

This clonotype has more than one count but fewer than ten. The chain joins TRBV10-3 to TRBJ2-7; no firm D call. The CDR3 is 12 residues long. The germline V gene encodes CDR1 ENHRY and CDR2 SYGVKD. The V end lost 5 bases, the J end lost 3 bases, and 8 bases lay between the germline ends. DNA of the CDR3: TGTGCCATCAGTAGGGTTCTCTACGAGCAGTACTTC. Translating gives CAISRVLYEQYF.

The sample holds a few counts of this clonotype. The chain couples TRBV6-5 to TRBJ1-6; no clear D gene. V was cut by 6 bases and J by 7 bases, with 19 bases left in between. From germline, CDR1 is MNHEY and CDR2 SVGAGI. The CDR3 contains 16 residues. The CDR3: CASRIPIGERNSPLHF. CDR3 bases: TGTGCCAGCAGAATCCCGATCGGAGAAAGGAATTCACCCCTCCACTTT.

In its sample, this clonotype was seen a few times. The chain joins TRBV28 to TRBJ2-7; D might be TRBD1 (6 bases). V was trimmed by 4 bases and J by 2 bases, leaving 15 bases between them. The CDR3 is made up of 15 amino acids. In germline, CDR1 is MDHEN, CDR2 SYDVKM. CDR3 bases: TGTGCCAGCAGTTCAAACGGACAGAGACCCTACGAGCAGTACTTC. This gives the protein CASSSNGQRPYEQYF.

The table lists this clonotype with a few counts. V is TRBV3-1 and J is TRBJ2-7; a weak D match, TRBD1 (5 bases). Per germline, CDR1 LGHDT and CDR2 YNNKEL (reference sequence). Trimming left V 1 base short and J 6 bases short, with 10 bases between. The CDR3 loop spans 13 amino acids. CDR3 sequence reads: CASSQVEGVEQYF. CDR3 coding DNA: TGTGCCAGCAGCCAAGTTGAAGGGGTCGAGCAGTACTTC.

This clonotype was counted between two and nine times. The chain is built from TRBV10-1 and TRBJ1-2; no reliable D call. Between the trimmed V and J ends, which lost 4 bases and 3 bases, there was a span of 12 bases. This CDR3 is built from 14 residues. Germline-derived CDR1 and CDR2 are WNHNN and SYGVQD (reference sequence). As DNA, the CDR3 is TGCGCCAGCAGTGGGAGGTCACAAGACTATGGCTACACCTTC. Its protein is CASSGRSQDYGYTF.

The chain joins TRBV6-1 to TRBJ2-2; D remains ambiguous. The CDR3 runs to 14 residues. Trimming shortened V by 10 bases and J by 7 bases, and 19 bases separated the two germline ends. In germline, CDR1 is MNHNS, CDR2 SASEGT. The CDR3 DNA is TGTGCCACTCGAACCCGGACGGTGGTCGGGGAGCTGTTTTTT. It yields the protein CATRTRTVVGELFF.

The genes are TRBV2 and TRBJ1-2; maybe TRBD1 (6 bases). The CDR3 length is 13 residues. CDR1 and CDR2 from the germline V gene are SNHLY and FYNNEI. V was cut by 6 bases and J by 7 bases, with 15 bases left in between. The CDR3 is CASRKNREPGYTF. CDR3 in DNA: TGTGCCAGCAGAAAGAACAGGGAACCTGGCTACACCTTC. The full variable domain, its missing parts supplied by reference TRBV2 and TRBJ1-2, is EPEVTQTPSHQVTQMGQEVILRCVPISNHLYFYWYRQILGQKVEFLVSFYNNEISEKSEIFDDQFSVERPDGSNFTLKIRSTKLEDSAMYFCASRKNREPGYTFGSGTRLTVV.

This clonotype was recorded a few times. CDR3 DNA sequence: TGTGCCATCAGTAGACGGGACAGGGGAGGTTGGAGCTATGGCTACACCTTC. Translated: CAISRRDRGGWSYGYTF. The chain joins TRBV10-3 to TRBJ1-2, with 10 positions matching TRBD1. After removal of 5 bases from V and 4 bases from J, the junction contained 13 bases not matched to a gene. Germline V gene lookup returns CDR1 ENHRY and CDR2 SYGVKD. This CDR3 comprises 17 residues.

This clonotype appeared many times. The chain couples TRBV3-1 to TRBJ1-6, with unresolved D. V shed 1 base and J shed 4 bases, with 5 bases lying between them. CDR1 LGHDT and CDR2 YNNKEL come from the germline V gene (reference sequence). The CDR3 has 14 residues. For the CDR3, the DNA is TGTGCCAGCAGCCAAGGAGGGTATAATTCACCCCTCCACTTT. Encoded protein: CASSQGGYNSPLHF. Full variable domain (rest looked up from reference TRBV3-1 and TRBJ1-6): DTAVSQTPKYLVTQMGNDKSIKCEQNLGHDTMYWYKQDSKKFLKIMFSYNNKELIINETVPNRFSPKSPDKAHLNLHINSLELGDSAVYFCASSQGGYNSPLHFGNGTRLTVT.

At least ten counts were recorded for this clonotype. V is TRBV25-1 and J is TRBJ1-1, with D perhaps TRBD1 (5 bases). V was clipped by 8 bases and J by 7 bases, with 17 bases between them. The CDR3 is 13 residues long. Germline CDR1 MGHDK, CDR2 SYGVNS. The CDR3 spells CASRTLREGEAFF. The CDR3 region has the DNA TGTGCCAGCCGGACACTCAGGGAGGGTGAAGCTTTCTTT.

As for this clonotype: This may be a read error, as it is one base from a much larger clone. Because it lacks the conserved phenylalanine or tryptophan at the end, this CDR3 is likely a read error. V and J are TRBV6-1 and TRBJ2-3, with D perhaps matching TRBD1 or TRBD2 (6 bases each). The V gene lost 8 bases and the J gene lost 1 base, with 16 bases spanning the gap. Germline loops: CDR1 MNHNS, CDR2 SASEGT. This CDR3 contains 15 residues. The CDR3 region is CASPEGGMGTDTQYY. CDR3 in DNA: TGTGCCAGCCCTGAGGGGGGAATGGGCACAGATACGCAGTATTAT.

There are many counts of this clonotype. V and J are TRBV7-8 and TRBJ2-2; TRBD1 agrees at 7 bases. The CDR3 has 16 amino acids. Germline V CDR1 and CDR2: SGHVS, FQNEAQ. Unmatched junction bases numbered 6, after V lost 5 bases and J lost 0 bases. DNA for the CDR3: TGTGCCAGCAGCCGAGACAGGGCCGCGAACACCGGGGAGCTGTTTTTT. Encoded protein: CASSRDRAANTGELFF.

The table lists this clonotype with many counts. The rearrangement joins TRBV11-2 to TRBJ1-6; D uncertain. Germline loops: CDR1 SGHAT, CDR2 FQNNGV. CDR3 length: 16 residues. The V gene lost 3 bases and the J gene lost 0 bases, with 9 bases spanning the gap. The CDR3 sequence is CASSLDSRSYNSPLHF. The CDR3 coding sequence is TGTGCCAGCAGCTTGGACTCTCGCTCCTATAATTCACCCCTCCACTTT.

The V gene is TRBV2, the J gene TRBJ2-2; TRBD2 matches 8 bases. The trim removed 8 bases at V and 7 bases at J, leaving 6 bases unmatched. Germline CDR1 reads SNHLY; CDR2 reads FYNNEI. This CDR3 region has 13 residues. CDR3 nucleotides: TGTGCCAGCGGCGGGGGGCCCGACGGGGAGCTGTTTTTT. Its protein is CASGGGPDGELFF.

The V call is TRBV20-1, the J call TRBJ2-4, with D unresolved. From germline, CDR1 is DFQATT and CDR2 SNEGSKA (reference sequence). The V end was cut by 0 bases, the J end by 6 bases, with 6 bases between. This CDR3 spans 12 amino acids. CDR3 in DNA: TGCAGTGCTAGAGAAGGGTTAAACATTCAGTACTTC. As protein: CSAREGLNIQYF.

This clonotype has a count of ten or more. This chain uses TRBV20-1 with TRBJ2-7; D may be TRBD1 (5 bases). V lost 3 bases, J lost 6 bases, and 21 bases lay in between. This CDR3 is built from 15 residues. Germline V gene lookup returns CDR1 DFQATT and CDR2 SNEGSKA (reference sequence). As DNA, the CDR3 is TGCAGTGCTAGCCCACCTGGACAAGGGAACCTCGAGCAGTACTTC. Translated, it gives CSASPPGQGNLEQYF.

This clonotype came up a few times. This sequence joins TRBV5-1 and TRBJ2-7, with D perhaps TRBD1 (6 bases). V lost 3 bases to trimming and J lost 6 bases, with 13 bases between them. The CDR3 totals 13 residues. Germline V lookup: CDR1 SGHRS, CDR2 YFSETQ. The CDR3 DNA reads TGCGCCAGCAGCTCGGAACAGGGACCCGAGCAGTACTTC. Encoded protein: CASSSEQGPEQYF.

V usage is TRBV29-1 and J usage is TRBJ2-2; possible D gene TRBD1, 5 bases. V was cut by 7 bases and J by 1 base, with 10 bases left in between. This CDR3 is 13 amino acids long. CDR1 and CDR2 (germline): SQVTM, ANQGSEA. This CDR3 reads CSADRENTGELFF. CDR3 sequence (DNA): TGCAGCGCCGACAGAGAGAACACCGGGGAGCTGTTTTTT.

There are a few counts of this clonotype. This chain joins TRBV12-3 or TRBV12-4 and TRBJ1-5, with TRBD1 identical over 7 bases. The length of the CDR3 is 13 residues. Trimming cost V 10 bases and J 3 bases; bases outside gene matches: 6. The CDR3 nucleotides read TGTGCCAACCCGGGACAGTTCAATCAGCCCCAGCATTTT. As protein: CANPGQFNQPQHF.

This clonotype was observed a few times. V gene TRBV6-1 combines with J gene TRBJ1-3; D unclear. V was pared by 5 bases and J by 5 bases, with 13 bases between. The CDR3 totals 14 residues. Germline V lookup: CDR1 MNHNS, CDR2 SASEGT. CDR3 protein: CASSRGMTRNTIYF. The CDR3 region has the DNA TGTGCCAGCAGTCGGGGAATGACCCGAAACACCATATATTTT.

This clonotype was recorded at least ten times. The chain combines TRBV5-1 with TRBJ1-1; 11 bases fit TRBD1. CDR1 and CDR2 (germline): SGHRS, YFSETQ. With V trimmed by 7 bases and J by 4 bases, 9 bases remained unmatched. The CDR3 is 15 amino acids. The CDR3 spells CASRTGGLGGTEAFF. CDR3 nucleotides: TGCGCCAGCCGGACAGGGGGCCTGGGAGGCACTGAAGCTTTCTTT.

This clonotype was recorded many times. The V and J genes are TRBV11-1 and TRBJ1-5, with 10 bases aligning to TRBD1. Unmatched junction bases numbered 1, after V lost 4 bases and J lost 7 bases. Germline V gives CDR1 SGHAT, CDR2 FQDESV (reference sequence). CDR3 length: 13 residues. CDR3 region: CASSSGQGQPQHF. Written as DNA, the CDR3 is TGTGCCAGCAGCTCGGGACAGGGGCAGCCCCAGCATTTT.

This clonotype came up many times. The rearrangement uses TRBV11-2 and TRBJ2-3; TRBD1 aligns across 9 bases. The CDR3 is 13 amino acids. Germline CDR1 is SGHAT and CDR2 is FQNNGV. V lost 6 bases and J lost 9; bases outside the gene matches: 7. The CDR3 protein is CASREAGQGTQYF. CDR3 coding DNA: TGTGCCAGCAGAGAGGCGGGACAGGGAACGCAGTATTTT.